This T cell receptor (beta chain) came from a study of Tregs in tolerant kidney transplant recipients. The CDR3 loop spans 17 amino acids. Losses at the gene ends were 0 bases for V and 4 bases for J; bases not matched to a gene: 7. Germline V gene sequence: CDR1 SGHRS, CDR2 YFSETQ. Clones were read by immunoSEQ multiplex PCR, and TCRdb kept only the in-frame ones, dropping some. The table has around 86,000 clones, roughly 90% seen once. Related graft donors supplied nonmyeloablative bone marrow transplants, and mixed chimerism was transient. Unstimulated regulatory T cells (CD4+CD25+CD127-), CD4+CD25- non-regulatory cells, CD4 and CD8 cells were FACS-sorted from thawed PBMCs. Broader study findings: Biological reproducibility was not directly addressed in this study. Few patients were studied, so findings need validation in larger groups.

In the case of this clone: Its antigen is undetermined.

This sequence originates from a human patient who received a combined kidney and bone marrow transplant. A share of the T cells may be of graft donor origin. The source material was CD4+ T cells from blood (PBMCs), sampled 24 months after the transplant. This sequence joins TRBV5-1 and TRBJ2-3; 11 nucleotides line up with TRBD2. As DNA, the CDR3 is TGCGCCAGCAGCTTGGCACCGGGACTAGCGGTCGCAGATACGCAGTATTTT. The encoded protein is CASSLAPGLAVADTQYF.